This entry describes one TCR beta chain. Assay used: immunoSEQ multiplex PCR; TCRdb lists only in-frame clones, some missing. The sample lists roughly 200,000 clones, approximately 80% occurring once. The data derive from a study of blood T cell repertoires in COVID-19. The CDR3 sequence is 16 residues long. Germline CDR1 and CDR2: SGHRS and YFSETQ. Trimming left V 0 bases short and J 4 bases short, with 14 bases between. Material for sequencing was peripheral blood. This chain joins TRBV5-1 and TRBJ2-1; TRBD1 is a possible D gene (5 bases). This TCR was recovered from a man in his sixties with acute or convalescent COVID-19. This chain's CDR3 is CASSLVGGQGYNEQFF. The CDR3 bases are TGCGCCAGCAGCTTGGTTGGCGGCCAGGGATACAATGAGCAGTTCTTC.